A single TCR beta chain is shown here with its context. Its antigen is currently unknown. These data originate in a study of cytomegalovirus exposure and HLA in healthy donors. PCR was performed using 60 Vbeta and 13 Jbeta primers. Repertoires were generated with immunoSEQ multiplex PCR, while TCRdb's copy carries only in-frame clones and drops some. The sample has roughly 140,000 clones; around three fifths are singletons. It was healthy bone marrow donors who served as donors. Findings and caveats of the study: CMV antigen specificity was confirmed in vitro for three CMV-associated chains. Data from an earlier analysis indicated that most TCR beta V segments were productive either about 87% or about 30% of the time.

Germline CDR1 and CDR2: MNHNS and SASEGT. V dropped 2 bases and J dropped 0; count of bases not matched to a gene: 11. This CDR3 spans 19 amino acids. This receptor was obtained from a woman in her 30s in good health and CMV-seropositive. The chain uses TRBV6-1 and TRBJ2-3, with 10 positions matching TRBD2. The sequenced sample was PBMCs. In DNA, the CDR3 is TGTGCCAGCAGTGAAAGGACCACCAGCGGGAGGGGAAGCACAGATACGCAGTATTTT. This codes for CASSERTTSGRGSTDTQYF.